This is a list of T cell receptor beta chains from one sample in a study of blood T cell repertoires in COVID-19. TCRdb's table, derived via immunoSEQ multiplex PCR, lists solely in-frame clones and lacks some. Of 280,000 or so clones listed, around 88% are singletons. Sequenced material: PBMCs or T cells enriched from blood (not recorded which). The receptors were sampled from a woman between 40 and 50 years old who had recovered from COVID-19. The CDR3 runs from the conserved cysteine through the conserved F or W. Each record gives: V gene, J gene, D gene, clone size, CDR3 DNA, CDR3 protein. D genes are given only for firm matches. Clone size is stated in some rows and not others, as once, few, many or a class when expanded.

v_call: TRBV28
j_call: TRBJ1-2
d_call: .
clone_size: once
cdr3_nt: TGTGCCAGCAGTTCCGGTGGGGGGACCTATGGCTACACCTTC
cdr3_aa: CASSSGGGTYGYTF

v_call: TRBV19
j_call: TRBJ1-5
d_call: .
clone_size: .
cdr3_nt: TGTGCCAGTAGCTGGCAGTTAAATCAGCCCCAGCATTTT
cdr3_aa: CASSWQLNQPQHF

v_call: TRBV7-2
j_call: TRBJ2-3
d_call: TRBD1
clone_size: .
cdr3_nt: TGTGCCAGCAGCTCCGGACAGGTTGGGACAGATACGCAGTATTTT
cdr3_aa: CASSSGQVGTDTQYF

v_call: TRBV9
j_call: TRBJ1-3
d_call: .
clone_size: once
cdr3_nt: TGTGCCAGCAGCGCCGGGACATCTGGAAACACCATATATTTT
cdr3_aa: CASSAGTSGNTIYF

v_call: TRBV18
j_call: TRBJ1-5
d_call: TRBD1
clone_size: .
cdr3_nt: TGTGCCAGCGCTAAAACAGGGGCTGGCGATAATAGCAATCAGCCCCAGCATTTT
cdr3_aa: CASAKTGAGDNSNQPQHF

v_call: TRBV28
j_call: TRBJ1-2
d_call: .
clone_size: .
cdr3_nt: TGTGCCAGCAGTTTTCTCGGAGAAAACTATGGCTACACCTTC
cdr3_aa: CASSFLGENYGYTF

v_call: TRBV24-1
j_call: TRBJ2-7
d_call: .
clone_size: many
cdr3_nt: TGTGCCACCAGTTTTACAGGAAAATCTACCTACGAGCAGTACTTC
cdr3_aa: CATSFTGKSTYEQYF

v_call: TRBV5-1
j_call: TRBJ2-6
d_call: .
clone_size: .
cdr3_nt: TGCGCCAGCAGCTTGGCCGGGGGTGGAGGGGCCAACGTCCTGACTTTC
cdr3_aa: CASSLAGGGGANVLTF

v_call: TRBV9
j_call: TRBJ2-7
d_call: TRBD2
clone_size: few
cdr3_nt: TGTGCCAGCTCCCCTGGCGGGAGGTACGAGCAGTACTTC
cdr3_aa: CASSPGGRYEQYF

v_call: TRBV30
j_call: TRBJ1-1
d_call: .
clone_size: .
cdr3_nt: TGTGCCTGGAGTCTCAGGTCGGACACTGAAGCTTTCTTT
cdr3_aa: CAWSLRSDTEAFF

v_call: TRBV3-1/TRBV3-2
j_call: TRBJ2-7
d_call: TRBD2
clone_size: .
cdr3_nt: TGTGCCAGCAGCCCCTCCCTAGCGGTTTCCTACGAGCAGTACTTC
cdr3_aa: CASSPSLAVSYEQYF

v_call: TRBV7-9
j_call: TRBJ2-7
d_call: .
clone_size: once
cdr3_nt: TGTGCCAGCAGCTTAGGTCACGACAGCCTCTACGAGCAGTACTTC
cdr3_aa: CASSLGHDSLYEQYF

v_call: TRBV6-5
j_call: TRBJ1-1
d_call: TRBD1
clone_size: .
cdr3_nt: TGTGCCAGCAGTAAGACAGGGTTTTATGAAGCTTTCTTT
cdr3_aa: CASSKTGFYEAFF

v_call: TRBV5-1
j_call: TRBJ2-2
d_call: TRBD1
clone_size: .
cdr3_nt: TGCGCCAGCAGCTTGGTACAGGGGTATTCCACCGGGGAGCTGTTTTTT
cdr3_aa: CASSLVQGYSTGELFF

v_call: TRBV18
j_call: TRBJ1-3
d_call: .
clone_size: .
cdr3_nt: TGTGCCAGCTCACCACAGGGTTTTAGGGGCTCTGGAAACACCATATATTTT
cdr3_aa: CASSPQGFRGSGNTIYF

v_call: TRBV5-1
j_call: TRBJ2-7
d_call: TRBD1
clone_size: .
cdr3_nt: TGCGCCAGCAGCCTTGGACAGGGGCCCTACGAGCAGTACTTC
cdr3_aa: CASSLGQGPYEQYF

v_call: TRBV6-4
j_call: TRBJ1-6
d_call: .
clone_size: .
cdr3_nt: TGTGCCAGCAGTGCCACGGACAGAGTTTCACCCCTCCACTTT
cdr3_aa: CASSATDRVSPLHF

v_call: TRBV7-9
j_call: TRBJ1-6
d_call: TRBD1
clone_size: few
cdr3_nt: TGTGCCAGCAGCCGCGACAGGGGGCAATCACCCCTCCACTTT
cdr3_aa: CASSRDRGQSPLHF

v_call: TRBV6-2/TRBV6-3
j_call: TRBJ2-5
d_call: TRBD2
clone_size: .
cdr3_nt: TGTGCCAGCAGTAGGACTAGCGACCAAGAGACCCAGTACTTC
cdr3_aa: CASSRTSDQETQYF

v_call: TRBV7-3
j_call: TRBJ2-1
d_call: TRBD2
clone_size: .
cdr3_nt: TGTGCCAGCAGCCCTCGACTAGCGGGACATACGAGCGAGCAGTTCTTC
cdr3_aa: CASSPRLAGHTSEQFF

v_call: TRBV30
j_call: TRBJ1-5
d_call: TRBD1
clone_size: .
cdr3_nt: TGTGCCTGGAACAGGGGTAGCAATCAGCCCCAGCATTTT
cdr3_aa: CAWNRGSNQPQHF

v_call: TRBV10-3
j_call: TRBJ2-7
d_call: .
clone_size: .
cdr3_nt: TGTGCCATCAGTCCACGGAGCTCATACGAGCAGTACTTC
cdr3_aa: CAISPRSSYEQYF

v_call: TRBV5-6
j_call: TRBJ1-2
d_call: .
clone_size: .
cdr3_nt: TGTGCCAGCAGCTTGGATAGGGACAAAGGCTACACCTTC
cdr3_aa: CASSLDRDKGYTF

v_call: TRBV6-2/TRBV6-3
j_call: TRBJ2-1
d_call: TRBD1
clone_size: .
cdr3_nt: TGTGCCAGCAGCACCGGGACAGGGTTTGAGCAGTTCTTC
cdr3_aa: CASSTGTGFEQFF

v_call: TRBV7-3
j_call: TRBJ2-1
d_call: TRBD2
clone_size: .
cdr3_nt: TGTGCCAGCAGCCCGGGACTACCAGGGACTGAGCAGTTCTTC
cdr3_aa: CASSPGLPGTEQFF

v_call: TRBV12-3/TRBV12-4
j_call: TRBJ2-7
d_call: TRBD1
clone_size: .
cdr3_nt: TGTGCCAGCACCGCAGGGGGCTACGAGCAGTACTTC
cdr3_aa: CASTAGGYEQYF

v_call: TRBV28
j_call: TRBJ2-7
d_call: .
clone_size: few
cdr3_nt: TGTGCCAGCACGACAGGCGCCTACGAGCAGTACTTC
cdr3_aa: CASTTGAYEQYF

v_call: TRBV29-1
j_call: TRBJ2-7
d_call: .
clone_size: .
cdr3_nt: TGCAGCGGTGCGGATGGCGAGCAGTACTTC
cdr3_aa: CSGADGEQYF